These 27 T cell receptor beta chains originate from one sample sequenced in a study of long-term antiretroviral therapy in people with HIV. An immunoSEQ assay, version v3.0, was performed at survey level. The method was immunoSEQ multiplex PCR; TCRdb's version includes in-frame clones alone and lacks a portion of them. The repertoire holds 21,000 or so clones, with roughly four fifths as singletons. Sample: unsorted PBMCs, taken 0.3 years after starting antiretroviral therapy. The receptor source for this set is a man aged 45 to 65 with HIV.

This chain uses TRBV18 with TRBJ2-7; 7 bases are shared with TRBD1. This CDR3 comprises 15 residues. CDR1 and CDR2 (germline): KGHSH, LQKENI. J lost 6 bases, V lost 2 bases, and 10 bases had no gene match. This CDR3 reads CASSPKTGSFGEQYF. In nucleotides, the CDR3 is TGTGCCAGCTCACCAAAGACAGGGTCGTTCGGCGAGCAGTACTTC.

This chain joins TRBV6-5 and TRBJ2-3; a possible D gene is TRBD1 (6 bases). V dropped 4 bases and J dropped 1 base, with 15 bases sitting between them. CDR1 and CDR2 (germline): MNHEY, SVGAGI. The CDR3 runs 16 residues. The CDR3 coding sequence is TGTGCCAGCAGTTCCACCACAGGGCTTGGCACAGATACGCAGTATTTT. Translation gives CASSSTTGLGTDTQYF.

V usage is TRBV5-1 and J usage is TRBJ2-6, with D possibly TRBD1 on 5 matching bases. Trimming removed 0 bases at V and 4 bases at J, with 11 bases between. This CDR3 is 16 amino acids long. CDR1 SGHRS and CDR2 YFSETQ come from the germline V gene. In DNA, the CDR3 is TGCGCCAGCAGCTTGGGGTACAGGCCGGGGGCCAACGTCCTGACTTTC. Translation: CASSLGYRPGANVLTF.

This chain joins TRBV5-1 and TRBJ2-5; 8 nucleotides align to TRBD2. Germline CDR1 and CDR2: SGHRS and YFSETQ. Unmatched junction bases numbered 12, after V lost 6 bases and J lost 2 bases. This CDR3 has 16 residues. This CDR3 reads CASKLAGGTVQETQYF. For the CDR3, the DNA is TGCGCCAGCAAGTTGGCGGGGGGAACCGTACAAGAGACCCAGTACTTC.

J is TRBJ2-7 and V is TRBV7-9, with D hard to call. Trimming cost V 5 bases and J 2 bases, with 4 bases left between them. The CDR3 spans 11 residues. Germline V lookup: CDR1 SEHNR, CDR2 FQNEAQ (reference sequence). The CDR3 loop is CASSHAYEQYF. The CDR3 DNA follows: TGTGCCAGCAGCCATGCCTACGAGCAGTACTTC.

This clone occurred once. This chain joins TRBV4-3 and TRBJ2-7, with a weak D call TRBD1 (6 bases). CDR1 and CDR2 (germline): LGHNA, YSLEER. CDR3 size: 13 residues. Trimming removed 4 bases at V and 5 bases at J, with 12 bases between. The CDR3 DNA sequence: TGCGCCAGCAGCCGTGGACAGATAAACGAGCAGTACTTC. It is translated as CASSRGQINEQYF.

The rearrangement joins TRBV1 to TRBJ2-7; the table calls TRBD2, which could not be checked here. TRBV1 has pseudogene status. This CDR3 has 20 residues. The CDR3 DNA sequence: TGCACCAGCAGCACTAAGGGGTGGGCGGGGGAAGTTTGTTGCTCCTACGAGCAGTACTTC. It codes for CTSSTKGWAGEVCCSYEQYF.

This chain connects TRBV5-1 to TRBJ2-2; D remains unclear. The ends were cut back, 0 bases at V and 0 bases at J, with 6 bases in the middle. The V gene's germline CDR1 is SGHRS and CDR2 YFSETQ. The length of the CDR3 is 15 residues. The CDR3 DNA sequence: TGCGCCAGCAGCTTGGAGACACCGAACACCGGGGAGCTGTTTTTT. Its protein product is CASSLETPNTGELFF.

This clone was recorded only once. The J gene is TRBJ1-2, the V gene TRBV19; TRBD1 aligns across 8 bases. From germline, CDR1 is LNHDA and CDR2 SQIVND (reference sequence). The trim removed 9 bases at V and 3 bases at J, leaving 3 bases unmatched. There are 12 residues in the CDR3. The CDR3 DNA sequence: TGTGCCAGCAAGACAGGGGACTATGGCTACACCTTC. This codes for CASKTGDYGYTF.

Only a few counts were recorded for this clone. The CDR3 protein is CASSERGLPGELFF. In DNA, the CDR3 is TGTGCCAGCAGTGAGCGGGGGTTACCCGGGGAGCTGTTTTTT. The V call is TRBV6-4, the J call TRBJ2-2; 7 bases match TRBD2. The V segment lost 3 bases and the J segment 6 bases; nucleotides outside the gene matches: 4. The CDR3 is made up of 14 amino acids. CDR1 is MRHNA, CDR2 SNTAGT, per germline.

The V call is TRBV6-1, the J call TRBJ1-5, with D tentatively TRBD1 (6 bases). From germline, CDR1 is MNHNS and CDR2 SASEGT. The length of the CDR3 is 13 residues. Trimming pared 8 bases from V and 7 bases from J, leaving 15 bases between. The CDR3 sequence is CASGRGENQPQHF. In nucleotides, the CDR3 is TGTGCCAGCGGTAGGGGGGAGAACCAGCCCCAGCATTTT.

The chain is built from TRBV7-2 and TRBJ2-7, with a possible D match to TRBD1 (6 bases). CDR1 and CDR2 from the germline V gene are SGHTA and FQGNSA. The CDR3 sequence is 18 residues long. With 2 bases removed from V and 1 base from J, the gap between germline ends came to 21 bases. The CDR3 bases are TGTGCCAGCAGCTTACAGTCGTCCCCACAGGGAGAATCCTACGAGCAGTACTTC. Translating it yields CASSLQSSPQGESYEQYF.

The rearrangement uses TRBV7-2 and TRBJ1-2; D ambiguous. CDR1 is SGHTA, CDR2 FQGNSA, per germline. Trimming took 1 base from V and 2 from J, leaving 11 bases between them. The CDR3 runs to 15 residues. The CDR3: CASSLVGTANYGYTF. As DNA, the CDR3 is TGTGCCAGCAGCTTAGTAGGTACAGCAAACTATGGCTACACCTTC.

The chain combines TRBV9 with TRBJ1-2; maybe TRBD1 (5 bases). With 4 bases removed from V and 3 bases from J, the gap between germline ends came to 10 bases. The CDR3 totals 13 residues. Germline loops: CDR1 SGDLS, CDR2 YYNGEE. This CDR3 reads CASSPRGDYGYTF. The CDR3 DNA reads TGTGCCAGCAGCCCTCGGGGGGACTATGGCTACACCTTC.

The chain recombines TRBV5-1 with TRBJ1-2; D is undetermined. There are 14 residues in the CDR3. Germline V CDR1 and CDR2: SGHRS, YFSETQ. V gave up 0 bases and J gave up 4 bases, with 10 bases separating them. As DNA, the CDR3 is TGCGCCAGCAGCTTGGAGGCGCGAGTCTATGGCTACACCTTC. It translates to CASSLEARVYGYTF.

The chain couples TRBV4-1 to TRBJ2-7; 9 positions agree with TRBD1. V was pared by 4 bases and J by 5 bases, with 9 bases of the junction left unmatched. The germline CDR1 and CDR2 sequences are MGHRA and YSYEKL. This CDR3 comprises 15 residues. CDR3 amino acids: CASSPGQGMIHEQYF. CDR3 DNA sequence: TGCGCCAGCAGCCCGGGACAGGGTATGATCCACGAGCAGTACTTC.

The CDR3 reads CASSLDTTSGPYNEQFF. Written as DNA, the CDR3 is TGTGCCAGCAGCTTAGATACGACTAGCGGGCCTTACAATGAGCAGTTCTTC. The J gene is TRBJ2-1, the V gene TRBV11-3; 10 bases fit TRBD2. This CDR3 comprises 17 residues. V shed 0 bases and J 4 bases; nucleotides not matched to a gene: 6. CDR1 is SGHNT and CDR2 is YENEEA in the germline V gene.

This chain links TRBV7-9 with TRBJ2-3, with 7 bases lining up with TRBD2. CDR1 is SEHNR and CDR2 is FQNEAQ in the germline V gene (reference sequence). The CDR3 runs 16 residues. Trimming removed 1 base from V and 3 bases from J; junction bases left unmatched: 7. The CDR3 bases are TGTGCCAGCAGCTTAGGCGGGCTAGCGGATACAGATACGCAGTATTTT. It specifies CASSLGGLADTDTQYF.

V gene TRBV5-8 combines with J gene TRBJ1-5; no clear D gene. V lost 4 bases and J 11 bases, leaving 19 bases between the germline ends. The CDR3 length is 14 residues. Germline CDR1 is SGHTS and CDR2 is YDEGEE. CDR3 coding DNA: TGTGCCAGCAGCCGCTCCACCGGATTTCGGTCCCAGCATTTT. Protein: CASSRSTGFRSQHF.

The V and J genes are TRBV2 and TRBJ1-1, with D possibly being TRBD1 (6 bases). Trimming left V 8 bases short and J 2 bases short, with 12 bases between. The V gene's germline CDR1 is SNHLY and CDR2 FYNNEI. The CDR3 consists of 13 residues. CDR3 loop: CASLGTPNTEAFF. The CDR3 DNA sequence: TGTGCCAGCCTCGGGACACCTAACACTGAAGCTTTCTTT.

This clone was seen once. This chain connects TRBV4-1 to TRBJ2-7; D is uncertain. This CDR3 has 14 residues. The germline gives CDR1 MGHRA, CDR2 YSYEKL. V was pared by 3 bases and J by 5 bases, with 14 bases between. This CDR3 is CASSHPFRTHEQYF. The CDR3 region has the DNA TGCGCCAGCAGCCACCCCTTTAGGACCCACGAGCAGTACTTC.

This clone showed up just once. The V and J genes are TRBV11-2 and TRBJ2-5, with D perhaps matching TRBD2 (5 bases). The germline V gene has CDR1 SGHAT and CDR2 FQNNGV. This CDR3 spans 15 amino acids. The ends were cut back, 4 bases at V and 2 bases at J, with 14 bases in the middle. This chain's CDR3 is CASSSGLQMQETQYF. CDR3 bases: TGTGCCAGCAGCTCAGGACTCCAAATGCAAGAGACCCAGTACTTC.

This clone was counted only a few times. The chain recombines TRBV7-6 with TRBJ2-2; D not resolved. V was trimmed by 1 base and J by 4 bases, leaving 16 bases between them. CDR1 SGHVS and CDR2 FNYEAQ come from the germline V gene. The CDR3 loop spans 17 amino acids. CDR3 in DNA: TGTGCCAGCAGCTTAGAGAGATCTGGGGAAGGCACCGGGGAGCTGTTTTTT. The encoded protein is CASSLERSGEGTGELFF.

The V call is TRBV4-3, the J call TRBJ2-7; no reliable D call. This CDR3 contains 14 residues. The ends were cut back, 4 bases at V and 4 bases at J, with 14 bases in the middle. Germline CDR1 is LGHNA and CDR2 is YSLEER. The CDR3 spells CASSRTQAQYEQYF. DNA for the CDR3: TGCGCCAGCAGCCGGACCCAGGCACAATACGAGCAGTACTTC.

As concerns this clone: A junction end diverges from the germline sequence, so it may reflect a read error. V gene TRBV18 combines with J gene TRBJ2-7; TRBD1 aligns across 9 bases. Germline lookup yields CDR1 KGHSH and CDR2 LQKENI. The CDR3 sequence is 15 residues long. The CDR3 nucleotides are TGTGCCAGCTCACCGGGGACAGGGAACTCCAACGAGCAGTACTTC. Its translation is CASSPGTGNSNEQYF.

The genes are TRBV28 and TRBJ2-5; D is possibly TRBD1 (7 bases). Germline V gives CDR1 MDHEN, CDR2 SYDVKM. The CDR3 is 16 residues long. Trimming removed 8 bases from V and 2 bases from J, with 21 bases in between. The CDR3 here is CASLPMGQGGQETQYF. The CDR3, as DNA: TGTGCCAGCCTCCCCATGGGGCAGGGGGGACAAGAGACCCAGTACTTC.

This clone was counted a few times. V gene TRBV30 combines with J gene TRBJ1-1; 7 bases map to TRBD1. Trimming took 1 base from V and 5 from J; bases not matched to a gene: 13. Per germline, CDR1 GTSNPN and CDR2 SVGIG (reference sequence). This CDR3 comprises 16 residues. CDR3 DNA sequence: TGTGCCTGGAGTGACGCCCAAGGCAGGGGGTGGACTGAAGCTTTCTTT. Its translation: CAWSDAQGRGWTEAFF.